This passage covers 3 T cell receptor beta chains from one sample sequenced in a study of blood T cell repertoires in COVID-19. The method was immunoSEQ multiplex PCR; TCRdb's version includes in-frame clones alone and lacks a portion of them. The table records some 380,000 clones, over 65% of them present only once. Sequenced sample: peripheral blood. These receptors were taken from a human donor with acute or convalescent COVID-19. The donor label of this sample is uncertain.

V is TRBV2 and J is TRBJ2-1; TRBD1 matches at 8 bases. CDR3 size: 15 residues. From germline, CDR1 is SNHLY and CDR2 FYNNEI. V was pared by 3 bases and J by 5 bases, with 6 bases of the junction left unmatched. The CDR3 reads CASSDPGTGNNEQFF. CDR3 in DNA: TGTGCCAGCAGTGATCCCGGGACAGGAAACAATGAGCAGTTCTTC.

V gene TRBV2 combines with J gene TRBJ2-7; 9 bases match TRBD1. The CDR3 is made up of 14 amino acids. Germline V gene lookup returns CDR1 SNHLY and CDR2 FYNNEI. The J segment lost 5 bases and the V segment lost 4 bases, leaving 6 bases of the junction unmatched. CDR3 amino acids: CASSGPGQGHEQYF. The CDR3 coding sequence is TGTGCCAGCAGTGGACCGGGACAGGGTCACGAGCAGTACTTC.

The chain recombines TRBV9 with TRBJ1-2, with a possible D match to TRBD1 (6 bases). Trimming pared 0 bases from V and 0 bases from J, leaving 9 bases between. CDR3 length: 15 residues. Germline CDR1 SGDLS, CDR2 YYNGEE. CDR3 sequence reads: CASSVERTANYGYTF. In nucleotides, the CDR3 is TGTGCCAGCAGCGTAGAACGGACAGCTAACTATGGCTACACCTTC.